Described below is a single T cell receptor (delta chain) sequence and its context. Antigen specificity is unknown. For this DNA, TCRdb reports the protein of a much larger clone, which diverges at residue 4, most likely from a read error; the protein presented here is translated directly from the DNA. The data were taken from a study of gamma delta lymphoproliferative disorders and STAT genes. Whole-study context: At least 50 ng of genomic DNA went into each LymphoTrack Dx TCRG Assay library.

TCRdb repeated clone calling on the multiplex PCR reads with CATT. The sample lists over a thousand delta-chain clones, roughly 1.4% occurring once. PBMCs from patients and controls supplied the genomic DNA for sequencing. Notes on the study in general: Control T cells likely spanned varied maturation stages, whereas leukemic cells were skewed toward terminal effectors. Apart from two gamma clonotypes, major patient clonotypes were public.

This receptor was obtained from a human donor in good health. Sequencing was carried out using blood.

The CDR3 sequence: CALAVVLLLGDTRTDKLIF. CDR3 sequence (DNA): TGTGCTCTTGCGGTCGTCCTTCTTTTGGGGGATACGCGGACCGATAAACTCATCTTT. The chain is built from TRDV1 and TRDJ1, with 11 bases lining up with TRDD3. Germline CDR1 is TSWWSYY and CDR2 is QGS. V lost 7 bases and J lost 2; bases outside the gene matches: 18. The CDR3 is 19 amino acids.